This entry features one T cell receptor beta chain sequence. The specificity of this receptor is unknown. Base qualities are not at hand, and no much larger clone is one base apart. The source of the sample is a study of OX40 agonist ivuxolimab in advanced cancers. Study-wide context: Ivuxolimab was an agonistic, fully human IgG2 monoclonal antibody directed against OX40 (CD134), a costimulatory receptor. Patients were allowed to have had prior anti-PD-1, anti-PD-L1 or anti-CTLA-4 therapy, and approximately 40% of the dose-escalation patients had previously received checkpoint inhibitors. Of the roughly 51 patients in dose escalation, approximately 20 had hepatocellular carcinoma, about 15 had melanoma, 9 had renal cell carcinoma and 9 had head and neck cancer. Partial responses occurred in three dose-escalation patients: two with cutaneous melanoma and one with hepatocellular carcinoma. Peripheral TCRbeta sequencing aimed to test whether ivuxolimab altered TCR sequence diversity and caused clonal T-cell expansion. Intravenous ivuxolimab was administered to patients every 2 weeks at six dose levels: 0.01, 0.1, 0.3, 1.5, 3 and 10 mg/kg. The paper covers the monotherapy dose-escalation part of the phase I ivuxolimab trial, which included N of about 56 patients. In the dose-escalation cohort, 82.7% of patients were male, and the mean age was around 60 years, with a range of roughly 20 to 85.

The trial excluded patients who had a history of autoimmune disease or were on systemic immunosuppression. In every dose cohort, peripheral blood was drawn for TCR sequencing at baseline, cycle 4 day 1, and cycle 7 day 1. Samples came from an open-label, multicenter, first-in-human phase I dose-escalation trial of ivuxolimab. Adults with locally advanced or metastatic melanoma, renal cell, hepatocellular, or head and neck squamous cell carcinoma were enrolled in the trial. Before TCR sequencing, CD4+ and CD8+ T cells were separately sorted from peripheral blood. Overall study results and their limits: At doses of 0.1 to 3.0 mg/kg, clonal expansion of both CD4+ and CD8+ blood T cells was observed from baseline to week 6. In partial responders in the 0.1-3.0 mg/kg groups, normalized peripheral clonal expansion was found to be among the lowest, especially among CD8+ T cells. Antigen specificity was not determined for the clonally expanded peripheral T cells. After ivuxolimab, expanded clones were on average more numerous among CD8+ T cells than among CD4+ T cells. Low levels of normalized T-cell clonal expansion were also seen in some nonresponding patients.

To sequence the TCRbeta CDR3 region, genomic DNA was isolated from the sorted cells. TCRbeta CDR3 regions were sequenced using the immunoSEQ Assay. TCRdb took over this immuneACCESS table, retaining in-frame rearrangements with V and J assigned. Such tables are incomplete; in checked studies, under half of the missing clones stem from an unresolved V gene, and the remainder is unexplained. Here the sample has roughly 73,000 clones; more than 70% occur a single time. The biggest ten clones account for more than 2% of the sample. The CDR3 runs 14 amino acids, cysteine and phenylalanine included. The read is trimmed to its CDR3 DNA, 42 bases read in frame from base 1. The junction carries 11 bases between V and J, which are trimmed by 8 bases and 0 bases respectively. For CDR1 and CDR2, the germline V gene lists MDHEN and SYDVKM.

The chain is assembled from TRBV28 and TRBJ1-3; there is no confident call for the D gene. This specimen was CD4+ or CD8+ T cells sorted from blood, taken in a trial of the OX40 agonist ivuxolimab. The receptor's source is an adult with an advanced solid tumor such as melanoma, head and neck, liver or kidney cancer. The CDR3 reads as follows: CASLPVFSGNTIYF. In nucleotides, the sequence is TGTGCCAGCCTCCCTGTGTTCTCTGGAAACACCATATATTTT. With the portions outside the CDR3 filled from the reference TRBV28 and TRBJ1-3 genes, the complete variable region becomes DVKVTQSSRYLVKRTGEKVFLECVQDMDHENMFWYRQDPGLGLRLIYFSYDVKMKEKGDIPEGYSVSREKKERFSLILESASTNQTSMYLCASLPVFSGNTIYFGEGSWLTVV.